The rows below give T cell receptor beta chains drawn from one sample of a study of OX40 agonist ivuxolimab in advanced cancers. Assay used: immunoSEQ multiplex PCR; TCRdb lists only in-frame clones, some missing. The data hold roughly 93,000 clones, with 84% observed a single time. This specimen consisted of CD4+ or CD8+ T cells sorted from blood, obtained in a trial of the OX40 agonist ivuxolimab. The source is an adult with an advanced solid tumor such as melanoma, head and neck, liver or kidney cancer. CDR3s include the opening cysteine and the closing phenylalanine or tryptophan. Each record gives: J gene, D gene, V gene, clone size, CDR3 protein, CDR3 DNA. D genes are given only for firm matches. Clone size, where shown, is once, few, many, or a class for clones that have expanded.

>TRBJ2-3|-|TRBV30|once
CAWSVGGFVADTQYF
TGTGCCTGGAGTGTAGGGGGTTTCGTGGCAGATACGCAGTATTTT
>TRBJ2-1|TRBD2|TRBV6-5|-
CASSPAGVSYNEQFF
TGTGCCAGCAGCCCAGCGGGGGTCTCCTACAATGAGCAGTTCTTC
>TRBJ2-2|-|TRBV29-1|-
CSVSLYSAGELFF
TGCAGCGTTTCCCTCTACAGTGCCGGGGAGCTGTTTTTT
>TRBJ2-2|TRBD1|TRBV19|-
CASTEDRIGDTGELFF
TGTGCCAGTACTGAGGACAGGATCGGGGACACCGGGGAGCTGTTTTTT
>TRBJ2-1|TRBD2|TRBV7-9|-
CASSSYLSGGVGNEQFF
TGTGCCAGCAGCTCCTACCTTAGCGGGGGAGTGGGCAATGAGCAGTTCTTC
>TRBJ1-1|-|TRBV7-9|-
CASSITGNTEAFF
TGTGCCAGCAGCATCACAGGGAACACTGAAGCTTTCTTT
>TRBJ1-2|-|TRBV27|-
CASSLGNPQGGYGYTF
TGTGCCAGCAGTTTAGGCAACCCTCAAGGGGGCTATGGCTACACCTTC
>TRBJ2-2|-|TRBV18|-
CASSPGLQNTGELFF
TGTGCCAGCTCACCGGGACTCCAGAACACCGGGGAGCTGTTTTTT
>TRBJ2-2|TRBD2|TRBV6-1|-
CAILAGMNTGELFF
TGTGCCATCCTAGCGGGGATGAACACCGGGGAGCTGTTTTTT
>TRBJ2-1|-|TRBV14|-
CASSQVGPRGNEQFF
TGTGCCAGCAGCCAAGTGGGGCCAAGGGGAAATGAGCAGTTCTTC
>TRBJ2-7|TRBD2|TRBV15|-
CATSRGLAGTDEQYF
TGTGCCACCAGCAGAGGACTAGCGGGAACCGACGAGCAGTACTTC
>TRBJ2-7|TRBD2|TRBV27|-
CASRRLAGVEQYF
TGTGCCAGCAGAAGGCTAGCGGGAGTCGAGCAGTACTTC
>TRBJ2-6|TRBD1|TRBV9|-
CASGTGQAGANVLTF
TGTGCCAGTGGGACAGGGCAAGCCGGGGCCAACGTCCTGACTTTC
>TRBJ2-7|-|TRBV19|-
CASTSRDEQYF
TGTGCCAGTACATCGAGGGACGAGCAGTACTTC
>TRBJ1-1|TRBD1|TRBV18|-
CASSTRQGEGNEAFF
TGTGCCAGCTCAACCCGACAGGGGGAGGGAAATGAAGCTTTCTTT
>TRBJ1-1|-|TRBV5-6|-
CASSLQGWNTEAFF
TGTGCCAGCAGCTTGCAGGGGTGGAACACTGAAGCTTTCTTT
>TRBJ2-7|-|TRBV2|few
CASLSHEQYF
TGTGCCAGCCTCAGCCACGAGCAGTACTTC
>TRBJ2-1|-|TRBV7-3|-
CASSRSGAAGDEQFF
TGTGCCAGCAGCAGATCAGGAGCTGCCGGGGATGAGCAGTTCTTC
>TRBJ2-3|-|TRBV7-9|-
CASSLVHYTDTQYF
TGTGCCAGCAGCTTAGTTCATTACACAGATACGCAGTATTTT
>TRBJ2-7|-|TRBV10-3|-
CATGSEAGHYYEQYF
TGTGCCACTGGGTCGGAGGCAGGCCATTATTACGAGCAGTACTTC
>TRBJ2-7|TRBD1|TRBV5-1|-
CASSLKTNLGQGFYEQYF
TGCGCCAGCAGCTTGAAGACCAATCTGGGACAGGGCTTCTACGAGCAGTACTTC
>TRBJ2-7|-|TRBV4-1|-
CASSQAEYYEQYF
TGCGCCAGCAGCCAAGCGGAGTACTACGAGCAGTACTTC
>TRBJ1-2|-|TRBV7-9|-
CASSLGRGLDYGYTF
TGTGCCAGCAGCTTAGGACGGGGACTAGACTATGGCTACACCTTC
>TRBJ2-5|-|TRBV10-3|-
CAISGREGAETQYF
TGTGCCATCAGTGGCAGGGAAGGGGCAGAGACCCAGTACTTC
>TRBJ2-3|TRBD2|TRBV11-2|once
CASRDSGGSTDTQYF
TGTGCCAGCAGAGATAGCGGGGGAAGCACAGATACGCAGTATTTT
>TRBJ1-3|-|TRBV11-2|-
CASSLQQSGNTIYF
TGTGCCAGCAGCCTACAGCAGTCTGGAAACACCATATATTTT
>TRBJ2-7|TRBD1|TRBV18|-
CASSPQDRDEQYF
TGTGCCAGCTCACCCCAGGACAGGGACGAGCAGTACTTC
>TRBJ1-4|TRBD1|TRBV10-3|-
CAISAGQLNEKLFF
TGTGCCATCAGTGCGGGACAGCTTAATGAAAAACTGTTTTTT
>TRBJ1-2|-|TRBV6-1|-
CASSAGVGYTF
TGTGCCAGCAGTGCAGGGGTAGGCTACACCTTC
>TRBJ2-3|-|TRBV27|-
CASSLFGRKDTQYF
TGTGCCAGCAGTTTATTTGGCCGAAAAGATACGCAGTATTTT
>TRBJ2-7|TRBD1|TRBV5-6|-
CASSWGQISTYEQYF
TGTGCCAGCAGCTGGGGACAGATAAGCACCTACGAGCAGTACTTC
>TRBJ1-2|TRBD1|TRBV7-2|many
CASRLRAGGVYGYTF
TGTGCCAGCAGATTAAGGGCAGGGGGCGTTTATGGCTACACCTTC
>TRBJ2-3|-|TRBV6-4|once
CASSDDVTDTQYF
TGTGCCAGCAGTGACGATGTCACAGATACGCAGTATTTT
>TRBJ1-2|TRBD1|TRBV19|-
CASSERTGTNYGYTF
TGTGCCAGTAGTGAAAGGACAGGGACTAACTATGGCTACACCTTC
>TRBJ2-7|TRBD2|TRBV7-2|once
CASSSERDLREQYF
TGTGCCAGCAGCTCAGAGCGGGATTTGAGGGAGCAGTACTTC
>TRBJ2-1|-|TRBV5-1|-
CASSPTGKTYNEQFF
TGCGCCAGCAGCCCCACAGGGAAAACCTACAATGAGCAGTTCTTC
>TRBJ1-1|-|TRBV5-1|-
CASSLEGVSEAFF
TGCGCCAGCAGCTTGGAGGGCGTAAGTGAAGCTTTCTTT
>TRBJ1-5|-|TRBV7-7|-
CASSLNLNQPQHF
TGTGCCAGCAGCTTAAACCTCAATCAGCCCCAGCATTTT
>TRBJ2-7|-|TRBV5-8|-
CASSWSDRRQNREQYF
TGTGCCAGCAGCTGGTCCGACAGGCGGCAAAACCGCGAGCAGTACTTC
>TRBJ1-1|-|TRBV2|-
CASSEKGTAFF
TGTGCCAGCAGTGAAAAAGGGACGGCTTTCTTT
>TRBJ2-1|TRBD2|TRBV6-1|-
CASSEGTSGRAVGQFF
TGTGCCAGCAGTGAAGGCACTAGCGGGAGGGCGGTGGGACAGTTCTTC
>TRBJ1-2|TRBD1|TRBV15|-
CATSGTANYGRTF
TGTGCCACCAGCGGGACAGCCAACTATGGAAGAACCTTC
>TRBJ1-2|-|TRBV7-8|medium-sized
CASSPTGGYGYTF
TGTGCCAGCAGCCCGACAGGAGGCTATGGCTACACCTTC
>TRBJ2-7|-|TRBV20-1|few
CSARGEPGQYF
TGCAGTGCTCGCGGGGAGCCAGGGCAGTACTTC
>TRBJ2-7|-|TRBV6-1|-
CASSAGREYEQYF
TGTGCCAGCAGTGCCGGCAGGGAGTACGAGCAGTACTTC
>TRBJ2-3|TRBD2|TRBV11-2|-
CASRFTSGGVNTQYF
TGTGCCAGCAGATTCACTAGCGGGGGCGTGAATACGCAGTATTTT
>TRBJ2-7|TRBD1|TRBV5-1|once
CASSPEAGGFYEQYF
TGCGCCAGCAGCCCGGAAGCAGGGGGCTTCTACGAGCAGTACTTC
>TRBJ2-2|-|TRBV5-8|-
CASGRLTGVGTGELFF
TGTGCCAGCGGACGACTGACAGGAGTTGGCACCGGGGAGCTGTTTTTT